This TCR beta chain was found in a study of OX40 agonist ivuxolimab in advanced cancers. Across the study: Patients received intravenous ivuxolimab every 2 weeks at 0.01 to 10 mg/kg. Dose-escalation subjects each had hepatocellular carcinoma, melanoma, renal cell or head and neck cancer.

The CDR3 loop spans 14 amino acids. Germline CDR1 reads LNHDA; CDR2 reads SQIVND (reference sequence). Trimming removed 5 bases from V and 0 bases from J, with 10 bases in between. No patient had autoimmune disease or received systemic immunosuppression. Sampled blood was obtained at baseline, cycle 4 day 1, and cycle 7 day 1. Sequencing was performed with immunoSEQ multiplex PCR; in TCRdb, only in-frame clones are kept and a portion is missing. This sample has about 18,000 clones; 80% to 90% occur once, and the top ten carry 60% to 80%. Sequencing used CD4+ or CD8+ T cells sorted from blood, obtained in a trial of the OX40 agonist ivuxolimab. This TCR was sampled from an adult with an advanced solid tumor such as melanoma, head and neck, liver or kidney cancer. The chain has TRBV19 and TRBJ1-1, with a tentative D call TRBD1 (5 bases). CDR3 in DNA: TGTGCCAGTAGTTTTAGGGGCTTGAACACTGAAGCTTTCTTT. Its protein product is CASSFRGLNTEAFF.